A selection of T cell receptor beta chains follows, all from one sample in a study of T cell responses to AZD1222 COVID-19 vaccine. The method was immunoSEQ multiplex PCR; TCRdb's version includes in-frame clones alone and lacks a portion of them. The sample lists approximately 83,000 clones; about 90% were seen once. This specimen was peripheral blood, taken on day 0 of MenACWY control vaccination. These receptors were collected from an adult in good health. Each CDR3 is given with its conserved first and last residue. D genes are given only for firm matches.

TRBJ2-7	15	NA	TRBV19	TGTGCCAGTAGTATTGGGCCGGGGAATTCCTACGAGCAGTACTTC	CASSIGPGNSYEQYF
TRBJ2-3	14	NA	TRBV27	TGTGCCAGCAGTTTTGGAGCGGACACAGATACGCAGTATTTT	CASSFGADTDTQYF
TRBJ2-3	12	NA	TRBV2	TGTGCCAGCAGTGTCCCTGGAGATACGCAGTATTTT	CASSVPGDTQYF
TRBJ2-2	14	NA	TRBV27	TGTGCCAGCAGCCCGTTGGGGAACACCGGGGAGCTGTTTTTT	CASSPLGNTGELFF
TRBJ2-1	17	TRBD2	TRBV3-1/TRBV3-2	TGTGCCAGCAGCCAACACCTAGCGGGAGTTGGGGCCGATGAGCAGTTCTTC	CASSQHLAGVGADEQFF
TRBJ1-2	14	NA	TRBV4-3	TGCGCCAGCAGCCAAGATAACAGAGGCGCGGTCTACACCTTC	CASSQDNRGAVYTF
TRBJ2-3	13	NA	TRBV5-4	TGTGCCAGCAGCCCGGAAGGGGATTATACGCAGTATTTT	CASSPEGDYTQYF
TRBJ2-1	17	TRBD2	TRBV10-3	TGTGCCATCAGTGAGTCGGGAAGCGGGAGTTACTACAATGAGCAGTTCTTC	CAISESGSGSYYNEQFF
TRBJ2-5	14	NA	TRBV19	TGTGCCAGTAGCCCCGGCCGGGCAGCAGAGACCCAGTACTTC	CASSPGRAAETQYF
TRBJ1-6	15	NA	TRBV19	TGTGCCAGTAGTCAATCGGGTTTGCAAAATTCACCCCTCCACTTT	CASSQSGLQNSPLHF
TRBJ1-1	13	NA	TRBV27	TGTGCCAGCACCCCATGGGGGAACACTGAAGCTTTCTTT	CASTPWGNTEAFF